This entry lists 21 T cell receptor beta chains sequenced from one sample in a study of T cells in Graves' hyperthyroidism and ophthalmopathy. Using RNA transcripts as the source, TCR beta CDR3 regions were amplified. TCR CDR3 underwent first-round RT-PCR with the HTBI primer set. TCRdb re-called the multiplex PCR reads with MiXCR, one entry per CDR3 protein. The sample contains about 420,000 distinct CDR3 sequences, 15% to 19% of which appear only once. The specimen was blood. Receptors originate from a woman aged 18-29 years with Graves' hyperthyroidism.

This clonotype was seen only a few times. The chain joins TRBV27 to TRBJ2-1; D may match TRBD1 or TRBD2 (5 bases each). There are 15 residues in the CDR3. Trimming took 8 bases from V and 3 from J, leaving 17 bases between them. CDR1 is MNHEY and CDR2 is SMNVEV in the germline V gene (reference sequence). This chain's CDR3 is CASAAGTTGYNEQFF. The CDR3, as DNA: TGTGCCAGCGCCGCCGGGACGACCGGCTACAATGAGCAGTTCTTC.

The gene calls are TRBV20-1 and TRBJ2-7, with D possibly TRBD1 on 5 matching bases. Germline V gene data show CDR1 as DFQATT and CDR2 as SNEGSKA (reference sequence). The CDR3 covers 12 residues. V was pared by 6 bases and J by 4 bases, with 13 bases between. CDR3 nucleotides: TGCAGTGCCCGTAGTGCAGGGTACGAGCAGTACTTC. Translation: CSARSAGYEQYF.

This clonotype was counted many times. The rearrangement links TRBV2 to TRBJ2-1, with D possibly TRBD2 on 6 matching bases. Trimming took 4 bases from V and 0 from J, leaving 10 bases between them. The CDR3 spans 15 residues. Germline V lookup: CDR1 SNHLY, CDR2 FYNNEI. This CDR3 is CASSGDSASYNEQFF. DNA of the CDR3: TGTGCCAGCAGTGGGGACTCGGCCTCCTACAATGAGCAGTTCTTC.

There are many counts of this clonotype. CDR3 region: CASSSFGRKDGYTF. CDR3 nucleotide sequence: TGTGCCAGCAGTTCCTTCGGACGAAAGGATGGCTACACCTTC. The J gene is TRBJ1-2, the V gene TRBV28; D gene ambiguous. Germline V CDR1 and CDR2: MDHEN, SYDVKM. V was cut by 4 bases and J by 6 bases, with 15 bases left in between. The CDR3 has 14 amino acids.

This clonotype has at least ten counts. V gene TRBV20-1 combines with J gene TRBJ2-2, with D possibly TRBD2 on 6 matching bases. V was clipped by 5 bases and J by 8 bases, with 18 bases between them. Germline assignment: CDR1 DFQATT and CDR2 SNEGSKA (reference sequence). The CDR3 runs 14 residues. The CDR3 DNA follows: TGCAGTGCTCCTGAAGCGGGTGTTGGAGGGGAGCTGTTTTTT. Residues: CSAPEAGVGGELFF.

This clonotype came up many times. V and J are TRBV20-1 and TRBJ1-6; weak D call: TRBD1 (5 bases). There are 13 residues in the CDR3. V was cut by 3 bases and J by 5 bases, with 8 bases left in between. Per the germline V gene, CDR1 is DFQATT and CDR2 is SNEGSKA (reference sequence). CDR3 loop: CSASGDHNSPLHF. The CDR3 nucleotides are TGCAGTGCTAGCGGGGACCATAATTCACCCCTCCACTTT.

This clonotype has ten or more counts. The V gene is TRBV27, the J gene TRBJ1-4, with TRBD1 identical over 8 bases. Per germline, CDR1 MNHEY and CDR2 SMNVEV (reference sequence). V gave up 2 bases and J gave up 11 bases; unmatched junction bases: 10. This CDR3 has 15 amino acids. The CDR3 protein is CASSLDQGARVKLFF. CDR3 bases: TGTGCCAGCAGTTTAGACCAGGGGGCGCGGGTCAAACTGTTTTTT.

This clonotype was counted at least ten times. The chain employs TRBV28 and TRBJ2-1; 9 bases agree with TRBD1. The ends lost 6 bases at V and 7 bases at J; junction bases unmatched: 10. Germline loops: CDR1 MDHEN, CDR2 SYDVKM. CDR3 length equals 15 residues. The CDR3 loop is CASRVPRTGVNEQFF. For the CDR3, the DNA is TGTGCCAGCAGAGTACCTAGGACAGGGGTTAATGAGCAGTTCTTC.

The table lists this clonotype with a few counts. A much larger clone sits a single nucleotide away, making a read error possible. The CDR3 carries no conserved terminal phenylalanine or tryptophan, so it likely arises from a read error. The chain carries TRBV30 and TRBJ1-2, with D maybe TRBD1 (5 bases). The CDR3 loop spans 13 amino acids. Germline CDR1 GTSNPN, CDR2 SVGIG (reference sequence). V lost 3 bases and J lost 4, with 12 bases in between. CDR3 in DNA: TGTGCCTGGAGAGTCACAGGTGCCTATGGCTACACCATC. Encoded protein: CAWRVTGAYGYTI.

Many counts were recorded for this clonotype. This chain joins TRBV27 and TRBJ1-1, with a possible D match to TRBD1 (5 bases). Trimming shortened V by 6 bases and J by 2 bases, and 13 bases separated the two germline ends. CDR1 MNHEY and CDR2 SMNVEV come from the germline V gene (reference sequence). The CDR3 is made up of 14 amino acids. CDR3 bases: TGTGCCAGCAGCTGGGGCAGACTAAACACTGAAGCTTTCTTT. The encoded protein is CASSWGRLNTEAFF.

In this sample, this clonotype turned up many times. The chain is built from TRBV3-1 and TRBJ1-1; D remains unclear. The V gene's germline CDR1 is LGHDT and CDR2 YNNKEL (reference sequence). The CDR3 covers 16 residues. Trimming left V 4 bases short and J 5 bases short, with 20 bases between. The CDR3 DNA is TGTGCCAGCAGCCCCTACCCCCGCGGGGTTGTAACTGAAGCTTTCTTT. Residues: CASSPYPRGVVTEAFF.

V and J are TRBV6-1 and TRBJ2-2; TRBD1 aligns across 8 bases. This CDR3 region has 15 residues. The germline V gene has CDR1 MNHNS and CDR2 SASEGT. V lost 7 bases to trimming and J lost 6 bases; unmatched junction nucleotides: 10. Here the CDR3 reads CASIPDRGSAGELFF. The CDR3 DNA follows: TGTGCCAGCATCCCCGACAGGGGATCCGCCGGGGAGCTGTTTTTT.

There are many counts of this clonotype. The gene calls are TRBV3-1 and TRBJ1-2; 8 nucleotides agree with TRBD1. The CDR3 consists of 16 residues. V lost 4 bases and J lost 5; bases outside the gene matches: 12. Germline V gives CDR1 LGHDT, CDR2 YNNKEL (reference sequence). As DNA, the CDR3 is TGTGCCAGCAGCCCCCGTTCGACAGGGGCCCTTTATGGCTACACCTTC. It translates to CASSPRSTGALYGYTF.

This clonotype was seen at least ten times. The chain uses TRBV6-2 or TRBV6-3 and TRBJ2-3; D call uncertain. Germline V CDR1 and CDR2: MNHEY, SVGEGT. V was trimmed by 6 bases and J by 4 bases, leaving 11 bases between them. The CDR3 has 13 amino acids. The DNA of the CDR3 is TGTGCCAGCAGCCCGCCGCCCGCAGATACGCAGTATTTT. Translated: CASSPPPADTQYF.

This clonotype was seen many times. The chain links TRBV5-1 to TRBJ2-7, with 9 bases fitting TRBD1. J lost 3 bases, V lost 4 bases, and 5 bases had no gene match. There are 14 residues in the CDR3. CDR1 is SGHRS, CDR2 YFSETQ, per germline. The CDR3 coding sequence is TGCGCCAGCAGCCCAGACAGGGGGTACTACGAGCAGTACTTC. Residues: CASSPDRGYYEQYF.

In its sample, this clonotype was seen many times. The chain combines TRBV29-1 with TRBJ2-1; D gene unclear. This CDR3 contains 14 residues. In germline, CDR1 is SQVTM, CDR2 ANQGSEA. V gave up 8 bases and J gave up 8 bases, with 22 bases separating them. The CDR3 loop reads CSSATAALKDEQFF. CDR3 in DNA: TGCAGCTCGGCGACGGCAGCGCTTAAGGATGAGCAGTTCTTC.

Ten or more counts support this clonotype. V is TRBV15 and J is TRBJ2-1, with D tentatively TRBD1 (6 bases). The CDR3 is 15 residues long. Trimming cost V 0 bases and J 10 bases, with 16 bases left between them. Germline CDR1 reads LNHNV; CDR2 reads YYDKDF (reference sequence). The CDR3 bases are TGTGCCACCAGCAGAGATTGGTTTATTAGGGGGGAGCAGTTCTTC. Protein product: CATSRDWFIRGEQFF.

This clonotype was counted ten times or more. The chain carries TRBV13 and TRBJ1-2, with D unresolved. The V gene's germline CDR1 is PRHDT and CDR2 FYEKMQ (reference sequence). The V and J ends lost 2 bases and 7 bases respectively, with 14 bases between them. The CDR3 is made up of 14 amino acids. The CDR3 coding sequence is TGTGCCAGCAGCTTAAGCGGCCAGCCCCGTGGCTACACCTTC. This encodes CASSLSGQPRGYTF.

This clonotype was observed at least ten times. The chain has TRBV30 and TRBJ2-1; 14 nucleotides line up with TRBD2. The CDR3 spans 15 residues. Germline values: CDR1 GTSNPN, CDR2 SVGIG (reference sequence). Trimming took 3 bases from V and 4 from J; bases not matched to a gene: 2. This chain's CDR3 is CAWSRLAGGYNEQFF. DNA of the CDR3: TGTGCCTGGAGCCGACTAGCGGGAGGGTACAATGAGCAGTTCTTC.

This chain joins TRBV6-1 and TRBJ1-6, with TRBD1 identical over 8 bases. V lost 4 bases, J lost 5 bases, and 4 bases stayed unmatched. The CDR3 runs 15 residues. CDR1 MNHNS and CDR2 SASEGT come from the germline V gene. The CDR3 DNA follows: TGTGCCAGCAGTGCACAACAGGGGGATAATTCACCCCTCCACTTT. Its protein is CASSAQQGDNSPLHF.

This clonotype was picked up many times. As DNA, the CDR3 is TGTGCCAGTAGTCCGAGACTAACCACAGATACGCAGTATTTT. It translates to CASSPRLTTDTQYF. This chain uses TRBV19 with TRBJ2-3; possible D gene TRBD2, 5 bases. V was shortened by 5 bases and J by 2 bases, with 11 bases between the two germline ends. This CDR3 has 14 residues. Germline V gene sequence: CDR1 LNHDA, CDR2 SQIVND (reference sequence).